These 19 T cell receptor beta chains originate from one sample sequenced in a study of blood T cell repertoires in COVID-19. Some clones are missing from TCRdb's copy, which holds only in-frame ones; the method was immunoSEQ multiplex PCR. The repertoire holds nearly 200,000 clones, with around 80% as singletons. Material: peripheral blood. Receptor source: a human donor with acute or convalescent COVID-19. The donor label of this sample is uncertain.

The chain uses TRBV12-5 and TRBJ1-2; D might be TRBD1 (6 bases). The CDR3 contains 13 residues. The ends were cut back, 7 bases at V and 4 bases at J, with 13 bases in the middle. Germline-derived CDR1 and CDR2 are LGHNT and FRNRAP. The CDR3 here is CASAPGGGYGYTF. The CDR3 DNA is TGTGCTAGTGCCCCGGGGGGCGGCTATGGCTACACCTTC. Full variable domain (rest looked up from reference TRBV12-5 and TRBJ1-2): DARVTQTPRHKVTEMGQEVTMRCQPILGHNTVFWYRQTMMQGLELLAYFRNRAPLDDSGMPKDRFSAEMPDATLATLKIQPSEPRDSAVYFCASAPGGGYGYTFGSGTRLTVV.

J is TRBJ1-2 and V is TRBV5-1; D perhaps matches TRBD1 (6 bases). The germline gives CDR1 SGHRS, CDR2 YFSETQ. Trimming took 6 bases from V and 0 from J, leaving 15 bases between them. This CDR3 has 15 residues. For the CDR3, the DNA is TGCGCCAGCACCTTCACAGGGATCTCTAACTATGGCTACACCTTC. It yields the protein CASTFTGISNYGYTF.

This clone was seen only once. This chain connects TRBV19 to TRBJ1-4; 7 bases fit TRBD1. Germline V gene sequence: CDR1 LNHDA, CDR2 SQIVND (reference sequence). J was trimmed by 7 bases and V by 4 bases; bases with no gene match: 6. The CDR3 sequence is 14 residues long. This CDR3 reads CASSRQGFGEKLFF. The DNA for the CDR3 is TGTGCCAGTAGTAGACAGGGTTTCGGTGAAAAACTGTTTTTT.

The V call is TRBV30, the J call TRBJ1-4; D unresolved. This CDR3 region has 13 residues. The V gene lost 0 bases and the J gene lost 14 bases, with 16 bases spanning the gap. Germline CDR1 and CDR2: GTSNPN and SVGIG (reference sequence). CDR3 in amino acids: CAWSVLSTGQLFF. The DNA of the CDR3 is TGTGCCTGGAGTGTACTATCGACCGGTCAGCTGTTTTTT. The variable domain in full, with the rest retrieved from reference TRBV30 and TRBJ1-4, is SQTIHQWPATLVQPVGSPLSLECTVEGTSNPNLYWYRQAAGRGLQLLFYSVGIGQISSEVPQNLSASRPQDRQFILSSKKLLLSDSGFYLCAWSVLSTGQLFFGSGTQLSVL.

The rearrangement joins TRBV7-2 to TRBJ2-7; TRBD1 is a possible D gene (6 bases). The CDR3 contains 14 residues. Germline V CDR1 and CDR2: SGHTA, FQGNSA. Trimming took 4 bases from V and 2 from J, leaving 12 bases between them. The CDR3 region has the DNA TGTGCCAGCAGCTCCCCTGGGGGCACCTACGAGCAGTACTTC. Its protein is CASSSPGGTYEQYF.

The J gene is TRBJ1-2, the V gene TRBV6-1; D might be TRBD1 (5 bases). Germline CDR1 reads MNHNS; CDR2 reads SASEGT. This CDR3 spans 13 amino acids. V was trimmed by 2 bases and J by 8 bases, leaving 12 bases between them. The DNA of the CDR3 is TGTGCCAGCAGTGAAATGCCAGGGTACGGCTACACCTTC. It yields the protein CASSEMPGYGYTF.

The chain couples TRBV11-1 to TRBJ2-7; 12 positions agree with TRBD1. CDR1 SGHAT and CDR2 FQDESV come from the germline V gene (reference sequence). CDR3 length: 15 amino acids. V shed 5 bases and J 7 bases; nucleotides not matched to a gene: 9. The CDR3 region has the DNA TGTGCCAGCAGCCAGCCGGGACAGGGGGCCTGGGAGCAGTACTTC. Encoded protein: CASSQPGQGAWEQYF. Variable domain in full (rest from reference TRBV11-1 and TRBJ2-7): EAEVAQSPRYKITEKSQAVAFWCDPISGHATLYWYRQILGQGPELLVQFQDESVVDDSQLPKDRFSAERLKGVDSTLKIQPAELGDSAMYLCASSQPGQGAWEQYFGPGTRLTVT.

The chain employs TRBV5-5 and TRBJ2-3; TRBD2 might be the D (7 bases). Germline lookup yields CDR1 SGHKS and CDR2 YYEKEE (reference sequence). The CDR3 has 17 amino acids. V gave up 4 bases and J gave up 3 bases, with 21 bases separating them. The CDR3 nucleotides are TGTGCCAGCAGCCCCCCCAGCGGGACACCTCGGACAGATACGCAGTATTTT. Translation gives CASSPPSGTPRTDTQYF.

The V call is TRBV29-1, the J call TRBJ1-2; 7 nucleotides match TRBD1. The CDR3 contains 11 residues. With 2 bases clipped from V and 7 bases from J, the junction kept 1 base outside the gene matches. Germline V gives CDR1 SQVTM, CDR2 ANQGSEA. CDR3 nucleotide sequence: TGCAGCGTTGAACCAGGGGGTGGCTACACCTTC. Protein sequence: CSVEPGGGYTF.

The CDR3 here is CASSSPDRGSGEQFF. The CDR3 coding sequence is TGTGCCAGCAGTTCCCCGGACAGGGGGAGCGGTGAGCAGTTCTTC. The chain employs TRBV27 and TRBJ2-1; 10 nucleotides agree with TRBD1. Germline lookup yields CDR1 MNHEY and CDR2 SMNVEV (reference sequence). The CDR3 length is 15 residues. The trim removed 4 bases at V and 9 bases at J, leaving 9 bases unmatched.

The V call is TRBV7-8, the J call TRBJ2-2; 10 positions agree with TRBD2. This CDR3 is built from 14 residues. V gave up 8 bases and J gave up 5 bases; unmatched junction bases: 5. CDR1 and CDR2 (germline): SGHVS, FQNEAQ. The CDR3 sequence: CASSLAGDTGELFF. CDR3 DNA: TGTGCCAGCTCGCTAGCGGGAGATACCGGGGAGCTGTTTTTT.

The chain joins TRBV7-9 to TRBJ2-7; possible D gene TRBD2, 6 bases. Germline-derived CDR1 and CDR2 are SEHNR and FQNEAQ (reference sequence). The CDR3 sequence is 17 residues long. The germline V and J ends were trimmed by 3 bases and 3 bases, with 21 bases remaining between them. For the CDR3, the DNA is TGTGCCAGCAGCTTGGGCTACATCGCGGGACTCAGCTACGAGCAGTACTTC. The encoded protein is CASSLGYIAGLSYEQYF. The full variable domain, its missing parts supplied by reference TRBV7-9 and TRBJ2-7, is DTGVSQNPRHKITKRGQNVTFRCDPISEHNRLYWYRQTLGQGPEFLTYFQNEAQLEKSRLLSDRFSAERPKGSFSTLEIQRTEQGDSAMYLCASSLGYIAGLSYEQYFGPGTRLTVT.

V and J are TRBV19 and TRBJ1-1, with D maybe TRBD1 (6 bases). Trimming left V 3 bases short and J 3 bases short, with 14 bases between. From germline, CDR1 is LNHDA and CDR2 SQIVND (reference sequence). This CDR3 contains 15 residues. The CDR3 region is CASSIGGTPYTEAFF. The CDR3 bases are TGTGCCAGTAGTATCGGGGGGACACCCTACACTGAAGCTTTCTTT. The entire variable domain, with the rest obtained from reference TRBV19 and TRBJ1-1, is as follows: DGGITQSPKYLFRKEGQNVTLSCEQNLNHDAMYWYRQDPGQGLRLIYYSQIVNDFQKGDIAEGYSVSREKKESFPLTVTSAQKNPTAFYLCASSIGGTPYTEAFFGQGTRLTVV.

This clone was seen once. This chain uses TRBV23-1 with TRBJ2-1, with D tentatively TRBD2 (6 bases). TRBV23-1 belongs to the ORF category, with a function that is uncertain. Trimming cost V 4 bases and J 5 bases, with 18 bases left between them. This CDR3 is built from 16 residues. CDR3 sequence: CASSPERRAPHNEQFF. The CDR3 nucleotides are TGCGCCAGCAGTCCCGAGCGGAGGGCCCCCCACAATGAGCAGTTCTTC.

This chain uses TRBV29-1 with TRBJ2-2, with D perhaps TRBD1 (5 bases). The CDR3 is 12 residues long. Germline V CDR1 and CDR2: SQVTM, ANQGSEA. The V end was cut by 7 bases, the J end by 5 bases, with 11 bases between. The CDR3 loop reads CSGSQGTGELFF. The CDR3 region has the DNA TGCAGCGGTTCCCAGGGTACCGGGGAGCTGTTTTTT.

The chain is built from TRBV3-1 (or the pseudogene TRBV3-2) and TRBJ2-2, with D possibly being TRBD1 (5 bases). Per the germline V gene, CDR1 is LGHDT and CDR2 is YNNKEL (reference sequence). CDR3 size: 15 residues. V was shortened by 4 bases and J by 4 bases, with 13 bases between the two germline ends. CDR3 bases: TGTGCCAGCAGCCGGACACTTTGGGGCACCGGGGAGCTGTTTTTT. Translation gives CASSRTLWGTGELFF.

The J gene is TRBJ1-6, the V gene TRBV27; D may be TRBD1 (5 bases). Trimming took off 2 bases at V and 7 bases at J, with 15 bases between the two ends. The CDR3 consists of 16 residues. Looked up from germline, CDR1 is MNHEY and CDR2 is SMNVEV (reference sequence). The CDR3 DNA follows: TGTGCCAGCAGTTTAGCGGGGGTCAGGGTCAATTCACCCCTCCACTTT. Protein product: CASSLAGVRVNSPLHF.

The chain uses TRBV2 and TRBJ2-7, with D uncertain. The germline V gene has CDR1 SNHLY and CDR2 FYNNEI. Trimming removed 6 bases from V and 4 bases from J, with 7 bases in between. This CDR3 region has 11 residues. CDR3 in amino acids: CASRIRYEQYF. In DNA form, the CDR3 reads TGTGCCAGCAGAATCCGGTACGAGCAGTACTTC.

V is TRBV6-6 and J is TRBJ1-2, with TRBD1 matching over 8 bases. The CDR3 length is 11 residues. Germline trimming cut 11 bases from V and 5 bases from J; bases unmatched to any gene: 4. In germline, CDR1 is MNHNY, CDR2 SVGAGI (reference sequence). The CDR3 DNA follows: TGTGCCGGCCGACAGGGGTATGGCTACACCTTC. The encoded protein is CAGRQGYGYTF.